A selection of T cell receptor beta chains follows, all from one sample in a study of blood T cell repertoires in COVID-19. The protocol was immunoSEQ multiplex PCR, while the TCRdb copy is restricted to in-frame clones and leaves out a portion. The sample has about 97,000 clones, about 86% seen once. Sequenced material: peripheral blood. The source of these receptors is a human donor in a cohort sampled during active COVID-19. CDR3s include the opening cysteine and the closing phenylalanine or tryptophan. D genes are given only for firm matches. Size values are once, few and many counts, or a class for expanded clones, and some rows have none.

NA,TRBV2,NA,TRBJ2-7,CASRRSSYEQYF,TGTGCCAGCAGGCGGAGCTCCTACGAACAGTACTTC
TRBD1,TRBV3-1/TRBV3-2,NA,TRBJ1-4,CASSAVDRAGVEKLFF,TGTGCCAGCAGCGCCGTCGACAGGGCTGGCGTTGAAAAACTGTTTTTT
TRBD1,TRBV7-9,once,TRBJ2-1,CASSWGDRGRFNEQFF,TGTGCCAGCAGCTGGGGGGACAGGGGCAGGTTCAATGAGCAGTTCTTC
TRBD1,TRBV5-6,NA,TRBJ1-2,CASTKGQSYGYTF,TGTGCCAGCACCAAGGGACAGAGCTATGGCTACACCTTC
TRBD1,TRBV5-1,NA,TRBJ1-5,CASSSGPGQGFQPQHF,TGCGCCAGCAGCTCCGGACCGGGACAGGGCTTTCAGCCCCAGCATTTT
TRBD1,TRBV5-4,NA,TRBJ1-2,CASRTEQGRYGYTF,TGTGCCAGCAGAACGGAACAGGGGCGGTATGGCTACACCTTC
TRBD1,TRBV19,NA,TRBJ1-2,CASSRQTGSHYGYTF,TGTGCCAGTAGCCGGCAGACAGGGTCGCACTATGGCTACACCTTC
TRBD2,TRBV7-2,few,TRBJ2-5,CASSLVSGRAAETQYF,TGTGCCAGCAGCTTAGTGAGTGGGAGGGCGGCAGAGACCCAGTACTTC
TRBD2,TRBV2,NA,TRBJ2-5,CASSDPGGSGVQETQYF,TGTGCCAGCAGTGACCCCGGTGGTAGCGGGGTCCAAGAGACCCAGTACTTC
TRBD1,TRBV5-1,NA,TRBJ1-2,CASSPDRNYGYTF,TGCGCCAGCAGCCCGGACAGGAACTATGGCTACACCTTC
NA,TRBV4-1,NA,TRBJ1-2,CASSPGEGYNYGYTF,TGCGCCAGCAGCCCAGGGGAAGGATATAACTATGGCTACACCTTC
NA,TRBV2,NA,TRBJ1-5,CASSDSYSNQPQHF,TGTGCCAGCAGTGATAGTTATAGCAATCAGCCCCAGCATTTT
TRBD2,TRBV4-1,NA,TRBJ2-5,CASSPSAGTSLETQYF,TGCGCCAGCAGCCCATCCGCCGGGACTAGCCTAGAGACCCAGTACTTC
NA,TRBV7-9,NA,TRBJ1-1,CASSPRQLNTEAFF,TGTGCCAGCAGCCCGAGACAGTTGAACACTGAAGCTTTCTTT
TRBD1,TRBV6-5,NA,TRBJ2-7,CASSVNRGREQYF,TGTGCCAGCAGCGTTAACAGGGGGCGCGAGCAGTACTTC
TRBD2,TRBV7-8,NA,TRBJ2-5,CASSLGLAGGYQETQYF,TGTGCCAGCAGCTTGGGACTAGCGGGAGGTTACCAAGAGACCCAGTACTTC
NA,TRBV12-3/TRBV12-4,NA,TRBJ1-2,CASSSTENYGYTF,TGTGCCAGCAGCTCTACAGAGAACTATGGCTACACCTTC
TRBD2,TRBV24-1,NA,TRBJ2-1,CATSDGTSGEQFF,TGTGCCACCAGTGATGGGACTAGCGGTGAGCAGTTCTTC
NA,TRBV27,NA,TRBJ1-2,CASGLQGFGYTF,TGTGCCAGCGGCCTACAGGGTTTTGGCTACACCTTC
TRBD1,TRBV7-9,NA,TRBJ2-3,CASSTGGVLSDTQYF,TGTGCCAGCAGCACAGGGGGCGTTTTATCAGATACGCAGTATTTT
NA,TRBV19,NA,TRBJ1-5,CASSIGQLINQPQHF,TGTGCCAGTAGTATTGGACAGCTTATTAATCAGCCCCAGCATTTT
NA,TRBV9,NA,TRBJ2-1,CASSSLAGEQFF,TGTGCCAGCAGCTCCTTGGCGGGGGAGCAGTTCTTC
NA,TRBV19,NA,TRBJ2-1,CASSITLRALSYNEQFF,TGTGCCAGTAGTATCACCTTGCGGGCTCTCTCCTACAATGAGCAGTTCTTC
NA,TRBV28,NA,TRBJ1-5,CASSLGQGNYQPQHF,TGTGCCAGCAGTTTAGGGCAGGGCAACTATCAGCCCCAGCATTTT
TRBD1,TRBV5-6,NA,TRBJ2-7,CASSLGQGSYEQYF,TGTGCCAGCAGCTTGGGACAGGGCTCCTACGAGCAGTACTTC
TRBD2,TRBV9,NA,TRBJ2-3,CASSVGGITDTQYF,TGTGCCAGCAGCGTGGGAGGGATCACAGATACGCAGTATTTT
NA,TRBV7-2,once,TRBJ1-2,CASSRGVGVVYGYTF,TGTGCCAGCAGCCGCGGGGTGGGGGTGGTTTATGGCTACACCTTC
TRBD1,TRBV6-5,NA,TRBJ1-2,CASSVGQRNYGYTF,TGTGCCAGCAGCGTGGGACAGCGCAACTATGGCTACACCTTC
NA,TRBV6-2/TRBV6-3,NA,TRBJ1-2,CASSYLSGGYGYTF,TGTGCCAGCAGTTACTTGTCGGGAGGTTATGGCTACACCTTC
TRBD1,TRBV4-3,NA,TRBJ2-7,CASSQERLQGVVSYEQYF,TGCGCCAGCAGCCAAGAGCGTTTGCAGGGGGTCGTCTCCTACGAGCAGTACTTC
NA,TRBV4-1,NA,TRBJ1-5,CASTPPEGGGCQPQHF,TGCGCCAGCACCCCACCCGAGGGGGGGGGTTGCCAGCCCCAGCATTTT
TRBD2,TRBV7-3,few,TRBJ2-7,CASSLTGGTYEQYF,TGTGCCAGCAGCTTAACGGGAGGGACCTACGAGCAGTACTTC
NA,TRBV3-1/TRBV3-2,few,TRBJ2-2,CASSPAPDTGELFF,TGTGCCAGCAGCCCCGCTCCAGACACCGGGGAGCTGTTTTTT
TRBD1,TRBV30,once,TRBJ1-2,CAWSRDREVPHTF,TGTGCCTGGAGTAGGGACAGGGAGGTTCCCCACACCTTC
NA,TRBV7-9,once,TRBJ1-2,CASTQGRGANYGYTF,TGTGCCAGCACTCAGGGGAGGGGAGCGAACTATGGCTACACCTTC
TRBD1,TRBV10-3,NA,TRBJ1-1,CAAGQTNTEAFF,TGTGCCGCGGGACAGACGAACACTGAAGCTTTCTTT
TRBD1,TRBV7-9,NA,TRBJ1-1,CASSAGTDTEAFF,TGTGCCAGCAGCGCCGGGACAGACACTGAAGCTTTCTTT